The 3 T cell receptor beta chains below all came from one sample that was sequenced in a study of tumor-infiltrating lymphocytes in primary liver carcinoma. From 450 to 550 ng total RNA, TCR beta cDNA was generated with a primer in the constant region. Three nested multiplex PCR rounds, a slightly modified ARM-PCR, produced the libraries for TCR beta. With TRBV1-TRBV30 forward primers and a C-beta reverse primer, the first two PCR rounds were run for around 11 cycles each. Each CDR3 protein is one row after TCRdb ran MiXCR on the multiplex PCR reads. This sample has under 150,000 distinct CDR3 sequences, with under 70% found just once. Unsorted bulk tissue (roughly 20-31 mg) underwent RNA and DNA co-extraction. Sequencing was carried out using tumor-adjacent normal liver tissue. Receptors originate from a woman aged 55 to 70 with primary liver carcinoma and hepatitis B virus infection.

Points on this clonotype: The junction differs from germline at one of its ends, possibly a read error. This chain connects TRBV29-1 to TRBJ2-1, with a weak D call TRBD2 (5 bases). The CDR3 loop spans 17 amino acids. Germline CDR1 reads SQVTM; CDR2 reads ANQGSEA. The CDR3 is CSVVWLAGGLHYNVQFF. CDR3 bases: TGCAGCGTTGTTTGGCTAGCAGGAGGCCTCCACTACAATGTGCAGTTCTTC.

V is TRBV29-1 and J is TRBJ2-3; a possible D gene is TRBD2 (6 bases). V dropped 6 bases and J dropped 1 base, with 17 bases sitting between them. Per the germline V gene, CDR1 is SQVTM and CDR2 is ANQGSEA. This CDR3 comprises 15 residues. The CDR3 region has the DNA TGCAGCGTCGCACGACTAGAGGCTCGCACAGATACGCAGTATTTT. This codes for CSVARLEARTDTQYF.

This clonotype was counted a few times. Since a much larger clone is just one base distant, this may be a read error. Since the CDR3 does not end with the conserved phenylalanine or tryptophan, this likely comes from a read error. V gene TRBV7-8 combines with J gene TRBJ2-5; D tentatively fits TRBD1 or TRBD2 (5 bases each). The V gene's germline CDR1 is SGHVS and CDR2 FQNEAQ. This CDR3 contains 17 residues. Trimming stripped 0 bases from V and 3 bases from J, with 17 bases between. The CDR3, as DNA: TGTGCCAGCAGCTTAGCCCACCATCGGATGGGGGAAGAGACCCAGTACTTA. Its protein product is CASSLAHHRMGEETQYL.